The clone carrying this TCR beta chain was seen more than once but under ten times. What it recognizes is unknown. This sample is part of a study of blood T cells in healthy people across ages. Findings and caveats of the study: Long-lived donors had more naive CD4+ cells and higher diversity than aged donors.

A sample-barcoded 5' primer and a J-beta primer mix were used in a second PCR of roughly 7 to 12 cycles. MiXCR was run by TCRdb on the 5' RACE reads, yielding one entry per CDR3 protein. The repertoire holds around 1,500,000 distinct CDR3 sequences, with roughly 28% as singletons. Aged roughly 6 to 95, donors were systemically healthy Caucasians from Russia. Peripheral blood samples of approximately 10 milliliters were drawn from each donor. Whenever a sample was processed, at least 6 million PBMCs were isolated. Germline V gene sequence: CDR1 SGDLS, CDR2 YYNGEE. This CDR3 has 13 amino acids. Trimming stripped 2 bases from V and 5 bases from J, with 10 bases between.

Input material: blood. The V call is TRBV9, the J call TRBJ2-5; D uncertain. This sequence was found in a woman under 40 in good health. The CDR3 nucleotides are TGTGCCAGCAGCGTCAGCGATTTGGAGACCCAGTACTTC. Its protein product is CASSVSDLETQYF.